Sequencing of this T cell receptor (beta chain) was carried out in a study of sequential checkpoint blockade in melanoma. The overall study: First-line arms were nivolumab then ipilimumab, or the reverse, randomized 1:1.

V was clipped by 5 bases and J by 3 bases, with 5 bases between them. The CDR3 is 12 amino acids. Germline V gives CDR1 MNHEY, CDR2 SMNVEV (reference sequence). The treatment was: randomized to nivolumab then ipilimumab (arm A) or the reverse (arm B). From thawed PBMCs, live CD3+CD8+ cells negative for CD19 and CD56 were sorted. Data came from immunoSEQ multiplex PCR; TCRdb stores just in-frame clones and leaves some out. The sample has approximately 11,000 clones, 75% seen once; the top ten hold 12%. The specimen comprised CD8+ T cells sorted from blood (inferred from file names), sampled from a patient given nivolumab and ipilimumab in sequence. The chain recombines TRBV27 with TRBJ2-1; no reliable D call. The TCR sequence derives from a human donor with melanoma. The CDR3 DNA sequence: TGTGCCAGCAGTGGCAGCTACAATGAGCAGTTCTTC. Translation gives CASSGSYNEQFF.